This entry is about one TCR beta chain. The data stem from a study of blood T cell repertoires in COVID-19. Across the whole study: Donors in the United States, Italy and Spain gave samples during acute or convalescent COVID-19. T cells, B-cell-depleted T cells, or PBMCs provided the cDNA or gDNA that served as material.

In the original processing: Using reference gene primer amplification, nucleated cell counts were estimated. Profiled with immunoSEQ multiplex PCR; TCRdb holds only in-frame clones, not every one. V and J calls and clone size follow that table, whereas D and trimming were derived from the DNA. The sample lists approximately 110,000 clones, 85% occurring once. The CDR3 runs 17 residues. Sequencing was carried out using peripheral blood. This chain uses TRBV21-1 with TRBJ2-1; the table's D call of TRBD2 was not tested on the DNA. TRBV21-1 is a recognized pseudogene. This sequence originates from a man aged 35-49 years with acute or convalescent COVID-19. The CDR3, as DNA: TGTGCCAGCAGCAAACTCGGGGGGGTGAAACGATACAATGAGCAGTTCTTC. Translating it yields CASSKLGGVKRYNEQFF.